A single T cell receptor (beta chain) is shown here with its context. Its cognate antigen is unknown. Trimming left V 8 bases short and J 6 bases short, with 14 bases between. Per the germline V gene, CDR1 is MDHEN and CDR2 is SYDVKM. This CDR3 has 12 residues. The data derive from a study of OX40 agonist ivuxolimab in advanced cancers. Study-level findings and limits: Expanded peripheral T-cell antigen specificity went undetermined.

Exclusion applied to patients with autoimmune disease history or systemic immunosuppression. Here immunoSEQ multiplex PCR was the method, and the copy in TCRdb shows in-frame clones only, minus some. This table holds more than 55,000 clones, 87% found once. This TCR came from an adult with an advanced solid tumor such as melanoma, head and neck, liver or kidney cancer. The sample here was CD4+ or CD8+ T cells sorted from blood, taken in a trial of the OX40 agonist ivuxolimab. The chain couples TRBV28 to TRBJ2-7; D is possibly TRBD2 (5 bases). In nucleotides, the CDR3 is TGTGCCAGCGGACCGGGGTTCCTCGAGCAGTACTTC. Residues: CASGPGFLEQYF. Full variable domain (remainder filled in from reference TRBV28 and TRBJ2-7): DVKVTQSSRYLVKRTGEKVFLECVQDMDHENMFWYRQDPGLGLRLIYFSYDVKMKEKGDIPEGYSVSREKKERFSLILESASTNQTSMYLCASGPGFLEQYFGPGTRLTVT.